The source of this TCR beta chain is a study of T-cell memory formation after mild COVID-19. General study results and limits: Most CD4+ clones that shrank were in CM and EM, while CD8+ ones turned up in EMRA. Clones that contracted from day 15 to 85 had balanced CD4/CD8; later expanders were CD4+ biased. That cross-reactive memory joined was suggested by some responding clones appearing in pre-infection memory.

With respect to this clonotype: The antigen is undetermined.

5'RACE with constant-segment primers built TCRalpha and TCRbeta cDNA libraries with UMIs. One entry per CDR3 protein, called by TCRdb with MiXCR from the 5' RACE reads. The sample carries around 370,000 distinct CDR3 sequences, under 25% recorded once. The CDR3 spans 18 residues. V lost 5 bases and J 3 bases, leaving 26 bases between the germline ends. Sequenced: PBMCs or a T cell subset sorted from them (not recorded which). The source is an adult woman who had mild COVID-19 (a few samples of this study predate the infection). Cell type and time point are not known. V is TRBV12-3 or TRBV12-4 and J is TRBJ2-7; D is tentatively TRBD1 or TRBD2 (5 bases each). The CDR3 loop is CASSTTGTVPGGIYEQYF. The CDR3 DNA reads TGTGCCAGCAGTACAACCGGGACGGTCCCAGGCGGCATCTACGAGCAGTACTTC.